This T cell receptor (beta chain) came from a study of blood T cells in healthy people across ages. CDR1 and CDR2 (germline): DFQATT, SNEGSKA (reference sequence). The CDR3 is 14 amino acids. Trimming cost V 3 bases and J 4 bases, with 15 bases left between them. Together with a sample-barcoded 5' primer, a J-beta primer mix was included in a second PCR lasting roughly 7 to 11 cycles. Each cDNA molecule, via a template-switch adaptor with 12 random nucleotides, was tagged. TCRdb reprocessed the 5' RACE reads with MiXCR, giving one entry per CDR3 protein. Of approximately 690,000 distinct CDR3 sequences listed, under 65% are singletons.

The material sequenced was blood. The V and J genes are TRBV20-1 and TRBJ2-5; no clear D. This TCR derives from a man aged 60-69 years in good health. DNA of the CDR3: TGCAGTGCTAGGTCGGCCCAGAGAGGAGAGACCCAGTACTTC. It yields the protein CSARSAQRGETQYF.